This TCR beta chain was retrieved from a study of beta chain features in type 1 diabetes. Overall study: In age, gender and cell yields, patients were similar to healthy donors.

Expressed TCRB transcripts were sequenced, since all the RNA that had been isolated was reverse transcribed. The table came from immunoSEQ multiplex PCR; TCRdb's copy has only in-frame clones and leaves some out. The table shows 250,000 to 300,000 clones, with roughly 24% occurring only once. Overall study results and limits: Across patients, naive, central memory and Treg TCRB repertoires exhibited apparently greater similarity than was observed across healthy donors. Within each of all four CD4+ subsets, Type 1 diabetes patients had TCRB CDR3s that were moderately but significantly shorter.

About this clone itself: Its specificity is not known.

The germline CDR1 and CDR2 sequences are SGDLS and YYNGEE. Trimming took 4 bases from V and 4 from J, leaving 8 bases between them. The CDR3 loop spans 12 amino acids. The TCR originated in a woman aged 30 to 39 with type 1 diabetes. The chain is built from TRBV9 and TRBJ1-2; no clear D gene. The specimen was naive CD4+ T cells from blood. In nucleotides, the CDR3 is TGTGCCAGCAGCCCTGACTCCTATGGCTACACCTTC. Protein product: CASSPDSYGYTF.